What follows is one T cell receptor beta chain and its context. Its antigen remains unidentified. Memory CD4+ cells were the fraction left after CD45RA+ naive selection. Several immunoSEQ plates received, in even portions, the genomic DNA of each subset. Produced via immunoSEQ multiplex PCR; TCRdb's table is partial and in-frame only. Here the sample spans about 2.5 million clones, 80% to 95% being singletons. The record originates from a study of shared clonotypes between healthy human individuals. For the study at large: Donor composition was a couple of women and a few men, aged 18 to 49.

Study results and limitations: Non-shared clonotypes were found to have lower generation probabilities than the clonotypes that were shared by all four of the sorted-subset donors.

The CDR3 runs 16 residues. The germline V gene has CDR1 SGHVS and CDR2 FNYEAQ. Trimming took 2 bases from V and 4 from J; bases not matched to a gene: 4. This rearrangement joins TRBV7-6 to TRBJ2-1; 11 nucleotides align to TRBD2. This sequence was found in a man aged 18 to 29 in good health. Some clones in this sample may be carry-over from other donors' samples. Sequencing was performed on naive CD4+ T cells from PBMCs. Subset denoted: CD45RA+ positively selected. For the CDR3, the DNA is TGTGCCAGCAGCTTAAAGGGACTAGCGGATTACAATGAGCAGTTCTTC. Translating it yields CASSLKGLADYNEQFF.